Listed here is a single TCR beta chain. Its matching antigen is unknown. CDR1 is DFQATT and CDR2 is SNEGSKA in the germline V gene (reference sequence). The V end was cut by 1 base, the J end by 0 bases, with 11 bases between. This CDR3 comprises 15 residues. Once obtained from cultured CD4+ T cells, the DNA was sequenced using the Oncomine TCR Beta short-read assay. Each CDR3 protein is one row after TCRdb ran MiXCR on the PCR reads. Of fewer than 30,000 distinct CDR3 sequences in the sample, around 60% were seen once. This sample stems from a study of vaccination and CD4 T cells after COVID-19. Overall study: Sampling post-COVID took place a median 101 days after diagnosis (range 35 to 161).

This sample's treatment: 10-day PBMC culture with coronavirus spike peptide pools or control peptides (ViraFEST assay). The sequences come from CD4+ T cells from blood, cultured in vitro, collected after SARS-CoV-2 vaccination. V usage is TRBV20-1 and J usage is TRBJ2-3; tentatively, D is TRBD2 (6 bases). This TCR was sampled from a human donor who received a COVID-19 vaccine. The CDR3 reads CSARVKGTSTDTQYF. DNA of the CDR3: TGCAGTGCTAGAGTTAAGGGGACTAGCACAGATACGCAGTATTTT.